This T cell receptor beta chain was sequenced in a study of T cell repertoires in cytomegalovirus infection. At the level of the study: It can be stated that public TCR beta signatures indicated CMV infection as well as a matching HLA type. Study-level points and caveats: Summed frequency of public TCR beta families distinguished CMV carriers with the relevant HLA.

Per the germline V gene, CDR1 is SGHVT and CDR2 is SQSDAQ. Trimming removed 10 bases from V and 3 bases from J, with 25 bases in between. CDR3 length: 16 amino acids. TCRdb itself ran the reads through MiXCR, one entry per CDR3 protein. This table has about 320,000 distinct CDR3 sequences, roughly 9.5% appearing once. In regard to this clonotype: Its antigen remains unknown.

The V and J genes are TRBV7-4 and TRBJ2-7; D gene uncertain. The receptor was isolated from a human donor in good health (CMV status not recorded). Some clones in this sample may be carry-over from other donors' samples. The sequenced sample was PBMCs. The CDR3 DNA reads as TGTGCCACGAAAAGCGCGGACCCCTCTTATTTCTACGAGCAGTACTTC. Its protein is CATKSADPSYFYEQYF.